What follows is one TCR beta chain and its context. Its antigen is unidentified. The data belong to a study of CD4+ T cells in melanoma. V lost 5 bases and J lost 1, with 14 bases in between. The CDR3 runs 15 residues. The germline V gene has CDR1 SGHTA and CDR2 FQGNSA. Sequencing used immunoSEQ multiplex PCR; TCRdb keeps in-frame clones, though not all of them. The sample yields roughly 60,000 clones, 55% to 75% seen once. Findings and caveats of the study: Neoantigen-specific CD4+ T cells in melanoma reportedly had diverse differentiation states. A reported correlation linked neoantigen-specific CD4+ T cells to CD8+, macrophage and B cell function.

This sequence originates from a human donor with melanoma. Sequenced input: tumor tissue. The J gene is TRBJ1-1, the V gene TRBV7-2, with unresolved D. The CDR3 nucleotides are TGTGCCAGCAGCCCACCGGGAAGGACGAACACTGAAGCTTTCTTT. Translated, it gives CASSPPGRTNTEAFF.